Each of the 20 T cell receptor beta chains below was sequenced from the same sample in a study of blood T cell repertoires in COVID-19. Libraries were prepared by immunoSEQ multiplex PCR; TCRdb keeps only in-frame clonotypes and omits some of them. The sample consists of about 51,000 clones, approximately 86% of them appearing once. The sample taken for sequencing was peripheral blood. These receptors were collected from a man aged 55 to 69 with acute or convalescent COVID-19.

This chain connects TRBV10-3 to TRBJ2-2; 9 bases line up with TRBD1. This CDR3 region has 18 residues. Germline V CDR1 and CDR2: ENHRY, SYGVKD. Trimming took 4 bases from V and 4 from J; bases not matched to a gene: 13. The CDR3, as DNA: TGTGCCATCAGTGGATTGACAGGGGGAGGCCTGGCCACCGGGGAGCTGTTTTTT. Amino acid sequence: CAISGLTGGGLATGELFF.

The chain employs TRBV7-8 and TRBJ1-2; weak D call: TRBD1 (6 bases). V was shortened by 1 base and J by 4 bases, with 10 bases between the two germline ends. Germline assignment: CDR1 SGHVS and CDR2 FQNEAQ. The CDR3 runs 14 residues. CDR3 protein: CASSLGTESYGYTF. The CDR3 DNA reads TGTGCCAGCAGCTTAGGGACAGAAAGCTATGGCTACACCTTC.

The V gene is TRBV12-5, the J gene TRBJ2-3; 11 bases line up with TRBD1. The V gene's germline CDR1 is LGHNT and CDR2 FRNRAP. The trim removed 6 bases at V and 6 bases at J, leaving 5 bases unmatched. The CDR3 is made up of 14 amino acids. In DNA form, the CDR3 reads TGTGCTAGTGGACCGGGACAGGGGGGGGATACGCAGTATTTT. Its protein is CASGPGQGGDTQYF.

The chain carries TRBV3-1 (or the pseudogene TRBV3-2) and TRBJ2-7; 8 bases match TRBD2. Unmatched junction bases numbered 8, after V lost 4 bases and J lost 0 bases. Per the germline V gene, CDR1 is LGHDT and CDR2 is YNNKEL (reference sequence). The CDR3 is made up of 16 amino acids. The CDR3 sequence: CASSPTLGGVSYEQYF. Here the CDR3 DNA reads TGTGCCAGCAGCCCGACGCTCGGGGGGGTCTCCTACGAGCAGTACTTC.

By proportion, this clone is medium-sized (0.01 to 0.1%). This chain connects TRBV15 to TRBJ1-5; no reliable D call. The CDR3 is 16 residues long. With 2 bases removed from V and 3 bases from J, the gap between germline ends came to 14 bases. Germline lookup yields CDR1 LNHNV and CDR2 YYDKDF (reference sequence). The CDR3 coding sequence is TGTGCCACCAGCAGATCCCTAGATATTGTCAATCAGCCCCAGCATTTT. Protein product: CATSRSLDIVNQPQHF.

The chain uses TRBV19 and TRBJ2-2, with TRBD2 matching 7 bases. CDR3 length: 14 residues. CDR1 is LNHDA, CDR2 SQIVND, per germline (reference sequence). Trimming removed 2 bases from V and 5 bases from J; junction bases left unmatched: 2. In DNA, the CDR3 is TGTGCCAGTAGTATACTAGCGGAGACCGGGGAGCTGTTTTTT. This sequence encodes CASSILAETGELFF. Drawing the rest from reference TRBV19 and TRBJ2-2, the complete variable domain is DGGITQSPKYLFRKEGQNVTLSCEQNLNHDAMYWYRQDPGQGLRLIYYSQIVNDFQKGDIAEGYSVSREKKESFPLTVTSAQKNPTAFYLCASSILAETGELFFGEGSRLTVL.

V is TRBV5-1 and J is TRBJ2-7; D perhaps matches TRBD2 (5 bases). V was shortened by 1 base and J by 3 bases, with 5 bases between the two germline ends. The CDR3 covers 12 residues. Per germline, CDR1 SGHRS and CDR2 YFSETQ. CDR3 DNA: TGCGCCAGCAGCTTGACTAGCTACGAGCAGTACTTC. It is translated as CASSLTSYEQYF. The whole variable domain, remainder taken from reference TRBV5-1 and TRBJ2-7, is KAGVTQTPRYLIKTRGQQVTLSCSPISGHRSVSWYQQTPGQGLQFLFEYFSETQRNKGNFPGRFSGRQFSNSRSEMNVSTLELGDSALYLCASSLTSYEQYFGPGTRLTVT.

The rearrangement links TRBV24-1 to TRBJ1-1; 9 bases fit TRBD1. Per germline, CDR1 KGHDR and CDR2 SFDVKD. This CDR3 has 16 residues. With V trimmed by 2 bases and J by 5 bases, 8 bases remained unmatched. CDR3 protein: CATSDSVTGGETEAFF. The CDR3 nucleotides are TGTGCCACCAGTGATTCTGTGACAGGGGGAGAAACTGAAGCTTTCTTT.

The gene calls are TRBV2 and TRBJ1-5; D perhaps matches TRBD1 (5 bases). CDR3 length: 13 residues. CDR1 and CDR2 (germline): SNHLY, FYNNEI. V shed 1 base and J shed 7 bases, with 8 bases lying between them. CDR3 in amino acids: CASSEDRQQPQHF. For the CDR3, the DNA is TGTGCCAGCAGTGAAGACAGGCAACAGCCCCAGCATTTT.

This clone was seen only a few times. The rearrangement uses TRBV6-2 or TRBV6-3 and TRBJ2-3; 9 bases match TRBD2. CDR3 length: 18 amino acids. The V and J ends lost 6 bases and 6 bases, in that order; junction bases with no gene match: 19. Germline V CDR1 and CDR2: MNHEY, SVGEGT. CDR3 residues: CASSRIPSGGRLMDTQYF. DNA of the CDR3: TGTGCCAGCAGCCGAATACCCAGCGGGGGGCGTTTGATGGATACGCAGTATTTT.

The rearrangement links TRBV25-1 to TRBJ1-4, with a weak D call TRBD1 (6 bases). Germline CDR1 and CDR2: MGHDK and SYGVNS. Trimming took off 4 bases at V and 0 bases at J, with 12 bases between the two ends. CDR3 length: 16 amino acids. The CDR3 loop is CASSGRQVATNEKLFF. CDR3 DNA sequence: TGTGCCAGCAGTGGCCGACAGGTTGCAACTAATGAAAAACTGTTTTTT.

J is TRBJ2-5 and V is TRBV7-2; perhaps TRBD2 as D (6 bases). The V gene lost 3 bases and the J gene lost 4 bases, with 6 bases spanning the gap. Germline V CDR1 and CDR2: SGHTA, FQGNSA. The CDR3 loop spans 12 amino acids. The CDR3 loop reads CASSLTRETQYF. DNA for the CDR3: TGTGCCAGCAGCTTGACTAGAGAGACCCAGTACTTC. The entire variable domain, with the rest obtained from reference TRBV7-2 and TRBJ2-5, is as follows: GAGVSQSPSNKVTEKGKDVELRCDPISGHTALYWYRQSLGQGLEFLIYFQGNSAPDKSGLPSDRFSAERTGGSVSTLTIQRTQQEDSAVYLCASSLTRETQYFGPGTRLLVL.

This clone was detected only a few times. The chain uses TRBV3-1 (or the pseudogene TRBV3-2) and TRBJ2-1; D might be TRBD2 (7 bases). This CDR3 region has 11 residues. V lost 4 bases and J lost 15, with 13 bases in between. Germline CDR1 LGHDT, CDR2 YNNKEL (reference sequence). The CDR3 spells CASSLGGPPFF. CDR3 nucleotide sequence: TGTGCCAGCAGCCTGGGGGGGCCCCCGTTCTTC.

V usage is TRBV29-1 and J usage is TRBJ2-7, with 7 bases fitting TRBD2. CDR3 size: 12 residues. Per germline, CDR1 SQVTM and CDR2 ANQGSEA. The V segment lost 6 bases and the J segment 3 bases; nucleotides outside the gene matches: 5. CDR3 sequence reads: CSVGVAGYEQYF. The CDR3 nucleotides are TGCAGCGTCGGCGTAGCGGGCTACGAGCAGTACTTC.

V usage is TRBV7-2 and J usage is TRBJ2-5; D remains unclear. Trimming cost V 5 bases and J 2 bases, with 9 bases left between them. Germline values: CDR1 SGHTA, CDR2 FQGNSA. This CDR3 has 13 residues. CDR3 coding DNA: TGTGCCAGCAGCGGCCGGGTACAAGAGACCCAGTACTTC. Translated: CASSGRVQETQYF. Full variable domain (outside the CDR3, taken from reference TRBV7-2 and TRBJ2-5): GAGVSQSPSNKVTEKGKDVELRCDPISGHTALYWYRQSLGQGLEFLIYFQGNSAPDKSGLPSDRFSAERTGGSVSTLTIQRTQQEDSAVYLCASSGRVQETQYFGPGTRLLVL.

The V gene is TRBV20-1, the J gene TRBJ1-1, with TRBD1 as a possible D gene (6 bases). CDR1 and CDR2 (germline): DFQATT, SNEGSKA (reference sequence). The CDR3 consists of 11 residues. Trimming pared 6 bases from V and 7 bases from J, leaving 12 bases between. CDR3 amino acids: CSAGRGVEAFF. CDR3 coding DNA: TGCAGTGCCGGCAGGGGAGTTGAAGCTTTCTTT.

Written as DNA, the CDR3 is TGTGCCAGCAGGAGACAGGCAAACTCAATGAACACTGAAGCTTTCTTT. Protein product: CASRRQANSMNTEAFF. The chain carries TRBV2 and TRBJ1-1; tentatively, D is TRBD1 (6 bases). Trimming pared 6 bases from V and 0 bases from J, leaving 17 bases between. CDR3 length: 16 amino acids. Looked up from germline, CDR1 is SNHLY and CDR2 is FYNNEI. The full variable domain, with the rest looked up from reference TRBV2 and TRBJ1-1, is EPEVTQTPSHQVTQMGQEVILRCVPISNHLYFYWYRQILGQKVEFLVSFYNNEISEKSEIFDDQFSVERPDGSNFTLKIRSTKLEDSAMYFCASRRQANSMNTEAFFGQGTRLTVV.

This chain links TRBV6-6 with TRBJ2-5; TRBD2 might be the D (6 bases). Germline V lookup: CDR1 MNHNY, CDR2 SVGAGI (reference sequence). There are 14 residues in the CDR3. The ends were cut back, 2 bases at V and 5 bases at J, with 12 bases in the middle. As DNA, the CDR3 is TGTGCCAGCAGTTACCACCCCGCGGGGGAGACCCAGTACTTC. It is translated as CASSYHPAGETQYF.

The rearrangement links TRBV4-1 to TRBJ2-5; 12 nucleotides align to TRBD2. The J segment lost 2 bases and the V segment lost 0 bases, leaving 4 bases of the junction unmatched. The CDR3 consists of 17 residues. Germline loops: CDR1 MGHRA, CDR2 YSYEKL. CDR3 DNA sequence: TGCGCCAGCAGCCAAGATAGGCTAGCGGGAGGGCAAGAGACCCAGTACTTC. As protein: CASSQDRLAGGQETQYF.

V and J are TRBV4-2 and TRBJ2-1; 13 bases fit TRBD2. The junction had 6 bases not matched to a gene; V was cut back by 1 base and J by 6 bases. Per germline, CDR1 LGHNA and CDR2 YNFKEQ. This CDR3 spans 17 amino acids. DNA of the CDR3: TGTGCCAGCAGCCAAGCCTTGACTAGCGGGGGGAGCAATGAGCAGTTCTTC. It is translated as CASSQALTSGGSNEQFF.